This TCR beta chain was recorded in a study of shared clonotypes between healthy human individuals. Sequencing was performed with immunoSEQ multiplex PCR; in TCRdb, only in-frame clones are kept and a portion is missing. There are about 1.5 million clones in the sample; 95% to 99% occur only once, and about 0.4% lies in the top ten. CDR1 and CDR2 from the germline V gene are SGHRS and YFSETQ. The CDR3 runs 13 residues. V trimming: 3 bases; J trimming: 5 bases; junction bases outside the gene matches: 4. The sample was naive CD4+ T cells sorted from blood. Described subset: CD45RA+ positively selected. The receptor was isolated from a man aged 25 to 45 in good health. This chain links TRBV5-1 with TRBJ2-7; 8 nucleotides line up with TRBD1. The CDR3 reads CASSWAGGDEQYF. The CDR3 DNA reads TGCGCCAGCAGCTGGGCAGGGGGCGACGAGCAGTACTTC.